This T cell receptor (beta chain) was found in a study of T-cell memory formation after mild COVID-19. Across the study: Largely donor-specific sequence clusters came from a couple of donors.

V was pared by 5 bases and J by 0 bases, with 8 bases between. Germline CDR1 reads SGHTA; CDR2 reads FQGNSA. The CDR3 extends over 14 amino acids. The study, taken as a whole, reports: Some SARS-CoV-2-responding clones were already detected in memory before infection. Contracting clones, day 15 to 85, had balanced CD4/CD8, and later expanders favored CD4+.

In the case of this clonotype: Antigen unknown.

The TCR alpha and TCR beta cDNA libraries, bearing sample barcodes and UMIs, were generated by 5'RACE using constant-segment primers. From the 5' RACE reads, TCRdb called clonotypes with MiXCR, one entry per CDR3 protein. The sample shows 250,000 to 300,000 distinct CDR3 sequences, 15% to 20% of them seen only once. The chain uses TRBV7-2 and TRBJ1-3; D unresolved. The sample consisted of PBMCs or a T cell subset sorted from them (not recorded which). The origin of this receptor is a man younger than 30 who had mild COVID-19 (a few samples of this study predate the infection). Cell type and time point are not known. DNA of the CDR3: TGTGCCAGCAGCACCGTAAGCTCTGGAAACACCATATATTTT. It yields the protein CASSTVSSGNTIYF.